This T cell receptor beta chain was identified in a study of blood T cells in healthy people across ages. Study context: Using template switching, researchers captured about one barcoded beta molecule for each two T cells.

Germline assignment: CDR1 MRHNA and CDR2 SNTAGT. The CDR3 sequence is 15 residues long. Worth noting for this clonotype: At one end, the junction sequence differs from germline, possibly due to a read error.

The use of a sample-barcoded 5' primer and a J-beta primer mix characterized a second PCR of roughly 7 to 12 cycles. One entry per CDR3 protein, called by TCRdb with MiXCR from the 5' RACE reads. This sample carries 1,500,000 or so distinct CDR3 sequences, 35% to 45% of them seen once, and the ten largest clones take less than 5%. The chain carries TRBV6-4 and TRBJ2-1, with D perhaps matching TRBD2 (6 bases). Material for sequencing was blood. The receptor was isolated from a woman under 30 in good health. In DNA, the CDR3 is TGTGCCAGCAGCTCCGGGAGCGGCTCCTACAATGATCAGTTCTTC. Its translation: CASSSGSGSYNDQFF.